What follows is one TCR beta chain and its context. The record originates from a study of blood T cell repertoires in COVID-19. Whole-study context: Some COVID-19 samples were acute and others convalescent; all came from the United States, Italy and Spain. Nucleic acid was either cDNA or gDNA, and it came from T cells, B-cell-depleted T cells, or PBMCs.

Original data processing: Nucleated cell counts were estimated from reference gene primer amplification. Profiling relied on immunoSEQ multiplex PCR, and the TCRdb table lists in-frame clones only, not all of them. That table gives V, J and clone size, and the DNA gave D and trimming. The sample lists 150,000 to 180,000 clones; over 75% were seen once. Trimming removed 7 bases at V and 2 bases at J, with 12 bases between. Per the germline V gene, CDR1 is MDHEN and CDR2 is SYDVKM. The CDR3 covers 15 residues. The V and J genes are TRBV28 and TRBJ2-6; perhaps TRBD1 as D (7 bases). The sequence derives from a woman aged 40 to 50 with acute or convalescent COVID-19. Sequencing was done on a sample of peripheral blood. The CDR3 loop reads CASTTRGAGANVLTF. The CDR3 region has the DNA TGTGCCAGCACCACCAGGGGGGCTGGGGCCAACGTCCTGACTTTC.